The T cell receptor (beta chain) described here comes from a study of shared clonotypes between healthy human individuals. The CDR3 spans 16 residues. From germline, CDR1 is MDHEN and CDR2 SYDVKM. Trimming took 7 bases from V and 2 from J, leaving 15 bases between them. Profiled with immunoSEQ multiplex PCR; TCRdb holds only in-frame clones, not every one. The data hold roughly 2.2 million clones, with approximately 95% observed a single time. The chain couples TRBV28 to TRBJ2-6; D tentatively reads TRBD1 or TRBD2 (6 bases each). Specimen: naive CD4+ T cells from PBMCs. As to subset: CD45RA+ positively selected. The sequence was obtained from a man aged 18 to 29 in good health. Some clones in this sample may be carry-over from other donors' samples. CDR3 protein: CASTPRGAAGANVLTF. Here the CDR3 DNA reads TGTGCCAGCACCCCAAGGGGGGCAGCTGGGGCCAACGTCCTGACTTTC.